This T cell receptor beta chain was identified in a study of molecular identifiers for immune sequencing clone quantification. The CDR3 spans 16 residues. Per germline, CDR1 LNHNV and CDR2 YYDKDF (reference sequence). The germline V and J ends were trimmed by 2 bases and 0 bases, with 12 bases remaining between them. From the PCR reads, TCRdb called clonotypes with MiXCR, one entry per CDR3 protein. The repertoire holds more than 250,000 distinct CDR3 sequences, 20% to 25% seen once, with approximately 0.83% in the top ten. This clonotype was picked up a small number of times. The sequence was obtained from a human donor in good health. Some libraries in this study had Jurkat cell RNA spiked in. Sequencing input: naive CD8+ T cells from blood, with Jurkat cell RNA spiked in. The subset denotes: FACS-sorted CD8+CD4-CCR7+CD45RA+ naive T cells. This chain links TRBV15 with TRBJ2-3; D perhaps matches TRBD1 (6 bases). The CDR3 loop reads CATSRKQGASTDTQYF. As DNA, the CDR3 is TGTGCCACCAGCAGAAAACAGGGTGCTAGCACAGATACGCAGTATTTT. The full variable domain, rest sourced from reference TRBV15 and TRBJ2-3, is DAMVIQNPRYQVTQFGKPVTLSCSQTLNHNVMYWYQQKSSQAPKLLFHYYDKDFNNEADTPDNFQSRRPNTSFCFLDIRSPGLGDTAMYLCATSRKQGASTDTQYFGPGTRLTVL.